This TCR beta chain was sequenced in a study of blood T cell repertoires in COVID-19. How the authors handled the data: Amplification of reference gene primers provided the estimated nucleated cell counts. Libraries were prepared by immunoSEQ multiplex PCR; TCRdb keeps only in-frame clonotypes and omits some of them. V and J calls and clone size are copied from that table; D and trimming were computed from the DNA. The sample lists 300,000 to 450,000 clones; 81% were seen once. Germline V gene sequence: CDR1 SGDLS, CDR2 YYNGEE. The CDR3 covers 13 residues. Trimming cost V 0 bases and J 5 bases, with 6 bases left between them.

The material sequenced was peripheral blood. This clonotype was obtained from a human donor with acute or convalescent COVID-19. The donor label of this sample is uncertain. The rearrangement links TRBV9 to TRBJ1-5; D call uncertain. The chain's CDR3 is CASSVAPHQPQHF. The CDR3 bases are TGTGCCAGCAGCGTAGCTCCCCATCAGCCCCAGCATTTT.